This T cell receptor beta chain was sequenced in a study of cytomegalovirus exposure and HLA in healthy donors. V was shortened by 1 base and J by 5 bases, with 6 bases between the two germline ends. The CDR3 is 12 amino acids. CDR1 and CDR2 (germline): SGHNT, YYREEE (reference sequence). Concerning this clone itself: Antigen: not known.

Study results and limitations: Upon later analysis, HLA-associated TCR beta chains proved more clonally expanded than other, equally common chains. Trimming of TCR beta V- and J-genes showed a link, identified in a later analysis, to a missense DCLRE1C variant.

Each donor was healthy, and each was a bone marrow donor. Both 60 Vbeta primers and 13 Jbeta primers went into the PCR. Profiled with immunoSEQ multiplex PCR; TCRdb holds only in-frame clones, not every one. The sample includes approximately 150,000 clones, 55% to 70% of them seen just once. Sequenced sample: PBMCs. The rearrangement links TRBV5-4 to TRBJ2-5; weak D call: TRBD1 (5 bases). This sequence originates from a woman aged 30 to 39 in good health and CMV-seropositive. This CDR3 reads CASSLPGETQYF. DNA of the CDR3: TGTGCCAGCAGCTTGCCAGGGGAGACCCAGTACTTC.